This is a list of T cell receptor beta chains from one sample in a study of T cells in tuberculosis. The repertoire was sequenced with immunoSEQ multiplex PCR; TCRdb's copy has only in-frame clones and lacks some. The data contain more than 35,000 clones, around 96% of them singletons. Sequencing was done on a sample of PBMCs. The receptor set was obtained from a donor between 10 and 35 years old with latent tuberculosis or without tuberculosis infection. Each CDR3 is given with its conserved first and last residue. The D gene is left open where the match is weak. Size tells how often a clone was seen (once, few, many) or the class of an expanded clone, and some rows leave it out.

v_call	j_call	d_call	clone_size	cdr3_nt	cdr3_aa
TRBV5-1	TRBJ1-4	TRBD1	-	TGCGCCAGCAGCTTCCAGGGGGTCGGGACTAATGAAAAACTGTTTTTT	CASSFQGVGTNEKLFF
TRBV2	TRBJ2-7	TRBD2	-	TGTGCCAGCAGTGGTAGCGGGAGGACAAACGTCTACGAGCAGTACTTC	CASSGSGRTNVYEQYF
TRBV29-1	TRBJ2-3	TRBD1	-	TGCAGCGTCTTCCGGGACAGGGGGCAAGATACGCAGTATTTT	CSVFRDRGQDTQYF
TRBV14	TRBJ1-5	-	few	TGTGCCAGCAGCCAAGGAGGTGAGCCCCAGCATTTT	CASSQGGEPQHF
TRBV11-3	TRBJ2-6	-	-	TGTGCCAGCAGCCCCTACTCTGGGGCCAACGTCCTGACTTTC	CASSPYSGANVLTF
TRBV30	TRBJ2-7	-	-	TGTGCCTGGACGAAGGGGCAGACCTACGAGCAGTACTTC	CAWTKGQTYEQYF
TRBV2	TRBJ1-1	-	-	TGTGCCAGCAGAACTGAGCCTGAAGCTTTCTTT	CASRTEPEAFF
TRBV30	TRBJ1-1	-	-	TGTGCCTCCTGGAGTGGCCAGGGGATGAACACTGAAGCTTTCTTT	CASWSGQGMNTEAFF
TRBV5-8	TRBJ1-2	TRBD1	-	TGTGCCAGCAGCGGAACAGGGGAAATAGGCTATGGCTACACCTTC	CASSGTGEIGYGYTF
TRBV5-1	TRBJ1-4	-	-	TGCGCCAGCAGCTCTGGGGCGCAGATGAATGAAAAACTGTTTTTT	CASSSGAQMNEKLFF
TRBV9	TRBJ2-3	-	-	TGTGCCAGCAGCGTAGGCGGTAATACGCAGTATTTT	CASSVGGNTQYF
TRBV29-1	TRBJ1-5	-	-	TGCAGCGTTGCGACAGATAGCAATCAGCCCCAGCATTTT	CSVATDSNQPQHF
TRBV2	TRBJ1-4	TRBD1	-	TGTGCCAGCAGTGAAGCAGTTGAGACAGGGATTGGAAAACTGTTTTTT	CASSEAVETGIGKLFF
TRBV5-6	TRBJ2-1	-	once	TGTGCCAGCAGCTTAACGGGCGGGGATTACAATGAGCAGTTCTTC	CASSLTGGDYNEQFF
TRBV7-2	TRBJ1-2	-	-	TGTGCCAGCAGCTTTGACGGAGGCTATGGCTACACCTTC	CASSFDGGYGYTF
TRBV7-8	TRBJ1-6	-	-	TGTGCCAGCAGCTTAGCGGGGGGAAAAGGGACCTATAATTCACCCCTCCACTTT	CASSLAGGKGTYNSPLHF
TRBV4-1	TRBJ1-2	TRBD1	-	TGCGCCAGCAGCCTAAACTTTGGGACAGGCCATGGGTACACCTTC	CASSLNFGTGHGYTF
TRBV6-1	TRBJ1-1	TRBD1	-	TGTGCCAGCAAGAACAGGGGCTTGAACACTGAAGCTTTCTTT	CASKNRGLNTEAFF
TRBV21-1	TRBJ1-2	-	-	TGTGCCAGCAGACACACCTATGGCTACACCTTC	CASRHTYGYTF
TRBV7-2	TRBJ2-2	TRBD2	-	TGTGCCAGCACCCTGGGGGGGGGCACCGGGGAGCTGTTTTTT	CASTLGGGTGELFF
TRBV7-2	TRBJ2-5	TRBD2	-	TGTGCCAGCAGCGCAACGACTAGCGGGAGTGGGGAGACCCAGTACTTC	CASSATTSGSGETQYF
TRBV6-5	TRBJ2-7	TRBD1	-	TGTGCCAGCAGTTACTTGACAGGGTGGCCCTACGAGCAGTACTTC	CASSYLTGWPYEQYF
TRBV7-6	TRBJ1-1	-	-	TGTGCCAGCAGCCCCGGACACCTGAACACTGAAGCTTTCTTT	CASSPGHLNTEAFF
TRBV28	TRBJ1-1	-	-	TGTGCCAGCAGTCATAGGACAGCTCAGGCGAACACTGAAGCTTTCTTT	CASSHRTAQANTEAFF
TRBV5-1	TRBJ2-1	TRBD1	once	TGCGCCAGCAGTAAGGGGGCTGGTAATGAGCAGTTCTTC	CASSKGAGNEQFF
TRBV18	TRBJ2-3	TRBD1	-	TGTGCCAGCTCACCCGGGACAGGGGGCACAGATACGCAGTATTTT	CASSPGTGGTDTQYF
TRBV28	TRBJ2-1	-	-	TGTGCCAGCAGTTTTGAGCATCTCTCCTACAATGAGCAGTTCTTC	CASSFEHLSYNEQFF
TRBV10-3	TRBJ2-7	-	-	TGTGCCATCAGTGAGCCCTCGAAGGAGCTCTACGAGCAGTACTTC	CAISEPSKELYEQYF
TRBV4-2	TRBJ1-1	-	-	TGTGCCAGCAGCCCTCCCACGAATAGACCTCGCGGAGCTTTCTTT	CASSPPTNRPRGAFF
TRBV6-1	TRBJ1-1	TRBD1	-	TGTGCCAGCATGAGGGACAGGGGGAGTATAGTCGCTTTCTTT	CASMRDRGSIVAFF
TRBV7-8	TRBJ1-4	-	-	TGTGCCAGCAGCTTACAGGGGACGAGAGCAACTAATGAAAAACTGTTTTTT	CASSLQGTRATNEKLFF
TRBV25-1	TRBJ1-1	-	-	TGTGCCAGCAGTGCCACAGGGACTGAAGCTTTCTTT	CASSATGTEAFF
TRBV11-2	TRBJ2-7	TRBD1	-	TGTGCCAGCAGCCGATGGGACAGGGACTACGAGCAGTACTTC	CASSRWDRDYEQYF
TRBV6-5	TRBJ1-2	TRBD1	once	TGTGCCAGCAGTTACTTTGGACAGGGAAGTGGCTACACCTTC	CASSYFGQGSGYTF
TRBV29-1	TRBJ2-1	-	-	TGCAGCGTCCAAGCTGCCGTGCAGTTCTTC	CSVQAAVQFF
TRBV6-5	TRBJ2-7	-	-	TGTGCCAGCAGTTACGGTCCGGGTAAGGATTACGAGCAGTACTTC	CASSYGPGKDYEQYF
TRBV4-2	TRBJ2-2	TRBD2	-	TGTGCCAGCAGCCAAGGCGCGGAACTAGCGGGGGGTTCGAACACCGGGGAGCTGTTTTTT	CASSQGAELAGGSNTGELFF
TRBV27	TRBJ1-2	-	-	TGTGCCAGCAGTTCCTCCTTACAGGGATGGGACTATGGCTACACCTTC	CASSSSLQGWDYGYTF
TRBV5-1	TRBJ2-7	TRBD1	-	TGCGCCAGCAGCTCACAGGGGGGCAGAGCCTACGAGCAGTACTTC	CASSSQGGRAYEQYF
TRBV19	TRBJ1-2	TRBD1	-	TGTGCCAGTAGGAAGGGGGCGACCAACTATGGCTACACCTTC	CASRKGATNYGYTF
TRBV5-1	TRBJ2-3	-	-	TGCGCCAGTACGACAGGGACTAGCACAGATACGCAGTATTTT	CASTTGTSTDTQYF